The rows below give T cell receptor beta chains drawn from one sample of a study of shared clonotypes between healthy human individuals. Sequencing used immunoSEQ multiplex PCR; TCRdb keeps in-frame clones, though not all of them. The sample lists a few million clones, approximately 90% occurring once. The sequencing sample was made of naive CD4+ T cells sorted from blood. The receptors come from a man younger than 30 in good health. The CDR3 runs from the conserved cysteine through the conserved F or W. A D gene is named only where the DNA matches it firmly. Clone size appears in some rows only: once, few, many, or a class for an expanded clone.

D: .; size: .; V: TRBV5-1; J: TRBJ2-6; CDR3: CASSLLRTRGMSGANVLTF; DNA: TGCGCCAGCAGCTTGTTACGTACGAGGGGGATGTCAGGGGCCAACGTCCTGACTTTC
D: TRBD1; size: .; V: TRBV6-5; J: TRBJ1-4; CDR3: CASRMVDRAGEKLFF; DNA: TGTGCCAGCAGGATGGTGGACAGGGCGGGGGAAAAACTGTTTTTT
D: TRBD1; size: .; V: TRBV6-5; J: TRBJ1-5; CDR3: CASSYRQGAQPQHF; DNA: TGTGCCAGCAGTTACAGACAGGGGGCTCAGCCCCAGCATTTT
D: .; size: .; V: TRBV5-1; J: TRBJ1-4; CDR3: CASSLGDSRNEKLFF; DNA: TGCGCCAGCAGCTTGGGGGATAGCCGTAATGAAAAACTGTTTTTT
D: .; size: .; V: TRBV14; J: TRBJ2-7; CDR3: CASSHLPRVQYF; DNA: TGTGCCAGCAGCCATCTGCCACGAGTGCAGTACTTC
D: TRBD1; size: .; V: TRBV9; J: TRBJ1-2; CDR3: CASSGLDRARGYGYTF; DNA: TGTGCCAGCAGCGGATTGGACAGGGCTAGGGGCTATGGCTACACCTTC
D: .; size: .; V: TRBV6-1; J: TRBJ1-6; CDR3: CASSEFGRMYNSPLHF; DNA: TGTGCCAGCAGTGAATTCGGCCGAATGTATAATTCACCCCTCCACTTT
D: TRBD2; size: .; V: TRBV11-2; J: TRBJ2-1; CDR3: CASRFGLAGVEQFF; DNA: TGTGCCAGCAGATTTGGACTAGCGGGAGTTGAGCAGTTCTTC
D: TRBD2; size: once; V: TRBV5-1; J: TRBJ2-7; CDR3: CASSSGTSAHEQYF; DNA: TGCGCCAGCAGCTCCGGGACTAGCGCCCACGAGCAATACTTC
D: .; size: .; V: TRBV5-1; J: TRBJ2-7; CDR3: CASSLNIREQYF; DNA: TGCGCCAGCAGCCTAAACATACGCGAGCAGTACTTC
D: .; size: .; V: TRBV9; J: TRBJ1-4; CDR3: CASSPGNGATNEKLFF; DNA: TGTGCCAGCAGCCCAGGAAACGGAGCAACTAATGAAAAACTGTTTTTT
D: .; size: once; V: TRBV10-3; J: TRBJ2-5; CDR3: CAISEPVASETQYF; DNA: TGTGCCATCAGTGAGCCGGTAGCGTCGGAGACCCAGTACTTC
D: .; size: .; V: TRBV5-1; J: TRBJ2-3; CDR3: CASSLRAMGGTDTQYF; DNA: TGCGCCAGCAGCTTAAGAGCCATGGGAGGAACAGATACGCAGTATTTT
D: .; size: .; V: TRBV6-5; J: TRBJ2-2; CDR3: CASSYLQGSGELFF; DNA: TGTGCCAGCAGTTACCTACAGGGATCCGGGGAGCTGTTTTTT
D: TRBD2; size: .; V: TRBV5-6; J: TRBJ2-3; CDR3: CASSLKLAGALDTQYF; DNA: TGTGCCAGCAGCTTGAAACTAGCGGGGGCTCTAGATACGCAGTATTTT
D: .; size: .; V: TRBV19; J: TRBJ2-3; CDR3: CASKLGDTQYF; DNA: TGTGCCAGCAAGCTTGGAGATACGCAGTATTTT
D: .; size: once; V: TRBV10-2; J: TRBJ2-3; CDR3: CASRERTVSTDTQYF; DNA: TGCGCCAGCAGGGAGAGGACAGTCAGCACAGATACGCAGTATTTT
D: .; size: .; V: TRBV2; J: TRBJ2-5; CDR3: CASRREKETQYF; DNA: TGTGCCAGCAGGCGGGAAAAAGAGACCCAGTACTTC
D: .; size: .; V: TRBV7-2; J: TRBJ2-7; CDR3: CASSLASGAYEQYF; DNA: TGTGCCAGCAGCTTAGCCAGTGGAGCCTACGAGCAGTACTTC
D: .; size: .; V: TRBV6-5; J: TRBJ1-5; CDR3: CASSQGGNQPQHF; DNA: TGTGCCAGCAGTCAGGGAGGGAATCAGCCCCAGCATTTT
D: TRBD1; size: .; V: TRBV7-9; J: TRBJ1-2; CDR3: CASSLGGGSGPHVGGYTF; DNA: TGTGCCAGCAGCTTAGGAGGGGGCTCGGGACCTCACGTTGGTGGCTACACCTTC
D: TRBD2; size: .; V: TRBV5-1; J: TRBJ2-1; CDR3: CASSLVGLADSYNEQFF; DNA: TGCGCCAGCAGCTTGGTGGGACTAGCGGATTCCTACAATGAGCAGTTCTTC
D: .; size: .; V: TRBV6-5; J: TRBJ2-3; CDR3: CASSRSTDTQYF; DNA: TGTGCCAGCAGTCGAAGCACAGATACGCAGTATTTT
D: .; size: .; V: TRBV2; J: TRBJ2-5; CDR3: CASRLNTGSAGETQYF; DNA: TGTGCCAGCAGACTAAATACCGGGAGCGCTGGAGAGACCCAGTACTTC
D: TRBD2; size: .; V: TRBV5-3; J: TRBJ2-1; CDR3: CARSTSGTSGQNEQFF; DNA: TGTGCCAGAAGCACATCCGGGACTAGCGGGCAGAATGAGCAGTTCTTC
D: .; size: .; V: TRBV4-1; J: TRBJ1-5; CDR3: CASSESIEFGDGNQPQHF; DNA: TGCGCCAGCAGCGAATCCATCGAGTTTGGGGATGGCAATCAGCCCCAGCATTTT
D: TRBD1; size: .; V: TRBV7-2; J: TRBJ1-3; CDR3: CASSLAALQGWSGNTIYF; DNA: TGTGCCAGCAGCTTAGCGGCCCTACAGGGGTGGTCCGGAAACACCATATATTTT
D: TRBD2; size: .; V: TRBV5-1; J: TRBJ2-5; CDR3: CASSPKPGTSGAAWYF; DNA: TGCGCCAGCAGCCCAAAACCGGGGACTAGCGGGGCGGCCTGGTACTTC
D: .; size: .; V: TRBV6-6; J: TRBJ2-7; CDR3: CASSYSTPSEQYF; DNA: TGTGCCAGCAGTTACTCGACACCGTCCGAGCAGTACTTC
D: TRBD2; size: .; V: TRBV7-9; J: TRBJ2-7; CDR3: CASSSMGGDEQYF; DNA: TGTGCCAGCAGCTCGATGGGGGGGGACGAGCAGTACTTC
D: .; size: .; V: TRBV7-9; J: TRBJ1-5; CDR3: CASSRSEGSQPQHF; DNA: TGTGCCAGCAGCCGGAGTGAGGGCTCTCAGCCCCAGCATTTT
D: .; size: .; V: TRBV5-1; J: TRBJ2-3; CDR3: CASSPRGVGTDTQYF; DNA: TGCGCCAGCAGTCCCAGGGGAGTGGGCACAGATACGCAGTATTTT
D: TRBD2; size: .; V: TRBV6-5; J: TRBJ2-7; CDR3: CASRQAGGSYEQYF; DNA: TGTGCCAGCAGACAAGCGGGAGGGTCCTACGAGCAGTACTTC
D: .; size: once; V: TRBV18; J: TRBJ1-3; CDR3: CASSPSGAGNTIYF; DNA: TGTGCCAGCTCACCGTCCGGGGCCGGAAACACCATATATTTT
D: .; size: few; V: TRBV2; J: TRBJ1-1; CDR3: CASSGDRNTEAFF; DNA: TGTGCCAGCAGTGGAGACAGGAACACTGAAGCTTTCTTT
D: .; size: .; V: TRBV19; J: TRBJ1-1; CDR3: CASSIGGVDVTEAFF; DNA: TGTGCCAGTAGTATAGGGGGCGTAGATGTCACTGAAGCTTTCTTT
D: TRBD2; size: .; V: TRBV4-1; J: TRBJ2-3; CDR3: CASSQDRLLAGATDTQYF; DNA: TGCGCCAGCAGCCAAGACCGATTACTAGCGGGAGCAACAGATACGCAGTATTTT
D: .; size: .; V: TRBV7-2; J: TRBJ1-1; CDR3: CASSFSGTVNTEAFF; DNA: TGTGCCAGCAGTTTTTCCGGGACGGTGAACACTGAAGCTTTCTTT